Shown below are 2 T cell receptor beta chains from a single sample sequenced in a study of shared clonotypes between healthy human individuals. Naive-designated CD8 cells lacked CD45RO, were positively enriched for CCR7, and omitted terminally differentiated effector memory CD45RA+ cells. The method was immunoSEQ multiplex PCR; TCRdb's version includes in-frame clones alone and lacks a portion of them. The sample lists roughly 590,000 clones; roughly 95% were seen once. Sequencing was done on a sample of naive CD8+ T cells sorted from blood. The receptors come from a woman in her 30s in good health.

The chain has TRBV29-1 and TRBJ1-2, with D possibly matching TRBD1 (6 bases). Trimming left V 6 bases short and J 6 bases short, with 20 bases between. The germline gives CDR1 SQVTM, CDR2 ANQGSEA. The CDR3 has 14 amino acids. In DNA form, the CDR3 reads TGCAGCGTCCAACCCTCGGACAGCGGTCATGGCTACACCTTC. This gives the protein CSVQPSDSGHGYTF.

The chain recombines TRBV29-1 with TRBJ2-2; D is perhaps TRBD1 (6 bases). V was shortened by 6 bases and J by 0 bases, with 11 bases between the two germline ends. Germline assignment: CDR1 SQVTM and CDR2 ANQGSEA. The length of the CDR3 is 14 residues. CDR3 protein: CSVATGTNTGELFF. The CDR3 nucleotides are TGCAGCGTAGCTACAGGGACGAACACCGGGGAGCTGTTTTTT.